Below, 28 T cell receptor beta chains from the same sample are listed, as sequenced in a study of T-cell memory formation after mild COVID-19. TCRdb independently ran MiXCR on the 5' RACE reads; one entry per CDR3 protein. Of hundreds of thousands of distinct CDR3 sequences detected, 15% to 20% appear once; the ten largest clones hold 12%. The sequenced material came from PBMCs or a T cell subset sorted from them (not recorded which). The receptors come from an adult woman who had mild COVID-19 (a few samples of this study predate the infection). Cell type and time point are not known.

This clonotype was observed a handful of times. The V gene is TRBV3-1, the J gene TRBJ2-7; TRBD2 matches 10 bases. V lost 3 bases, J lost 0 bases, and 8 bases stayed unmatched. Germline loops: CDR1 LGHDT, CDR2 YNNKEL (reference sequence). The CDR3 contains 17 residues. CDR3 nucleotide sequence: TGTGCCAGCAGCCAGCCTAGCGGGGGCGCAAGCTCCTACGAGCAGTACTTC. Its translation is CASSQPSGGASSYEQYF.

The genes are TRBV29-1 and TRBJ2-5; 9 bases align to TRBD1. Germline V gives CDR1 SQVTM, CDR2 ANQGSEA. V trimming: 5 bases; J trimming: 2 bases; junction bases outside the gene matches: 3. This CDR3 has 13 residues. In DNA, the CDR3 is TGCAGCGTTCACAGGGGGCAGCAAGAGACCCAGTACTTC. This encodes CSVHRGQQETQYF.

This clonotype was seen only a few times. The genes are TRBV5-1 and TRBJ2-1; 8 bases align to TRBD2. The CDR3 has 17 residues. With 0 bases clipped from V and 2 bases from J, the junction kept 7 bases outside the gene matches. Germline CDR1 reads SGHRS; CDR2 reads YFSETQ. The CDR3 spells CASSLVVSGGPYNEQFF. CDR3 DNA sequence: TGCGCCAGCAGCTTGGTGGTGAGCGGGGGACCCTACAATGAGCAGTTCTTC.

The chain has TRBV12-3 or TRBV12-4 and TRBJ2-3, with a possible D match to TRBD1 (6 bases). The germline V and J ends were trimmed by 6 bases and 6 bases, with 16 bases remaining between them. The length of the CDR3 is 14 residues. The CDR3 DNA reads TGTGCCAGCAGCCCCAGGCACAGGGACGATACGCAGTATTTT. Translating gives CASSPRHRDDTQYF.

This clonotype showed up just once. The V call is TRBV6-2 or TRBV6-3, the J call TRBJ2-1; 11 bases are a match to TRBD2. This CDR3 comprises 16 residues. V dropped 8 bases and J dropped 10; count of bases not matched to a gene: 16. CDR1 is MNHEY and CDR2 is SVGEGT in the germline V gene. The CDR3 sequence is CASVGLAERDIWEQFF. The CDR3 DNA reads TGTGCCAGCGTGGGACTAGCGGAGAGGGACATATGGGAGCAGTTCTTC.

This clonotype was seen more than once but under ten times. This sequence joins TRBV7-8 and TRBJ2-1; no firm D call. Deletions cut 1 base from V and 15 bases from J, with 13 bases between. Germline V lookup: CDR1 SGHVS, CDR2 FQNEAQ. The CDR3 consists of 12 residues. This CDR3 is CASSLDLFGLFF. The CDR3 bases are TGTGCCAGCAGCTTAGATCTGTTTGGTCTGTTCTTC.

The gene calls are TRBV12-3 or TRBV12-4 and TRBJ2-1, with 7 bases aligning to TRBD1. V was clipped by 6 bases and J by 9 bases; unmatched bases: 8. The CDR3 is 13 amino acids. As DNA, the CDR3 is TGTGCCAGCAGCGCCCGAGGGGGCACTGAGCAGTTCTTC. Residues: CASSARGGTEQFF.

This clonotype was observed many times. The CDR3 loop reads CASSLATSGGNTDTQYF. CDR3 DNA sequence: TGCGCCAGCAGCTTGGCGACTAGCGGGGGAAACACAGATACGCAGTATTTT. The genes are TRBV5-1 and TRBJ2-3; TRBD2 matches 12 bases. Per germline, CDR1 SGHRS and CDR2 YFSETQ. The CDR3 sequence is 17 residues long. V lost 0 bases and J lost 2; bases outside the gene matches: 4.

The chain combines TRBV4-3 with TRBJ2-5; 7 bases match TRBD1. CDR3 size: 15 residues. Germline CDR1 and CDR2: LGHNA and YSLEER. V was pared by 2 bases and J by 4 bases, with 7 bases of the junction left unmatched. CDR3 sequence: CASSQNRGRGETQYF. CDR3 DNA sequence: TGCGCCAGCAGCCAAAACAGGGGAAGAGGAGAGACCCAGTACTTC.

The J gene is TRBJ2-1, the V gene TRBV6-4, with 8 bases identical to TRBD2. Germline CDR1 MRHNA, CDR2 SNTAGT. This CDR3 contains 15 residues. The V and J ends lost 1 base and 6 bases, in that order; junction bases with no gene match: 5. DNA for the CDR3: TGTGCCAGCAGTGACTTGGATAGCGGGACCAATGAGCAGTTCTTC. Translated, it gives CASSDLDSGTNEQFF.

V gene TRBV11-2 combines with J gene TRBJ2-2; D gene uncertain. CDR1 is SGHAT, CDR2 FQNNGV, per germline. Between the trimmed V and J ends, which lost 2 bases and 2 bases, there was a span of 12 bases. The CDR3 contains 16 residues. The CDR3 nucleotides are TGTGCCAGCAGCTTAAGGTCGTGGGGAAACACCGGGGAGCTGTTTTTT. Translating gives CASSLRSWGNTGELFF.

The chain is built from TRBV12-3 or TRBV12-4 and TRBJ1-2; D possibly corresponds to TRBD1 (6 bases). The CDR3 length is 13 residues. Trimming removed 10 bases from V and 6 bases from J, with 18 bases in between. In DNA form, the CDR3 reads TGTGCCACCCCGTGGCAGGGGCTCCATGGCTACACCTTC. Translated: CATPWQGLHGYTF.

The V call is TRBV6-5, the J call TRBJ2-3; D may be TRBD1 (6 bases). Germline V gene lookup returns CDR1 MNHEY and CDR2 SVGAGI. The CDR3 covers 14 residues. The V gene lost 2 bases and the J gene lost 3 bases, with 9 bases spanning the gap. The CDR3 nucleotides read TGTGCCAGCAGTTACCTCAGGGGTACAGATACGCAGTATTTT. Translating gives CASSYLRGTDTQYF.

This chain joins TRBV7-8 and TRBJ2-1, with 13 bases matching TRBD2. CDR3 length: 16 residues. V was clipped by 5 bases and J by 8 bases; unmatched bases: 9. Germline CDR1 SGHVS, CDR2 FQNEAQ. CDR3 DNA sequence: TGTGCCAGCAGCCCGAGGACTAGCGGGAGTTTCGATGAGCAGTTCTTC. Amino acids: CASSPRTSGSFDEQFF.

This sequence joins TRBV24-1 and TRBJ2-1, with 12 positions matching TRBD1. V lost 4 bases to trimming and J lost 10 bases; unmatched junction nucleotides: 13. Germline values: CDR1 KGHDR, CDR2 SFDVKD. The CDR3 runs to 17 residues. The CDR3 DNA sequence: TGTGCCACCAGTGAACTACCGGGACAGGGGGCGCGTTCCGAGCAGTTCTTC. Residues: CATSELPGQGARSEQFF.

This rearrangement joins TRBV7-3 to TRBJ2-6; TRBD2 is a possible D gene (7 bases). Germline V gives CDR1 SGHTA, CDR2 FQGTGA. The CDR3 spans 18 residues. Trimming pared 2 bases from V and 4 bases from J, leaving 18 bases between. The CDR3 is CASSLGHRGGRGANVLTF. CDR3 coding DNA: TGTGCCAGCAGCTTAGGGCATAGGGGGGGCCGCGGGGCCAACGTCCTGACTTTC.

This clonotype showed up just a few times. V usage is TRBV6-2 or TRBV6-3 and J usage is TRBJ1-1, with TRBD1 identical over 8 bases. The CDR3 totals 14 residues. CDR1 MNHEY and CDR2 SVGEGT come from the germline V gene. V dropped 5 bases and J dropped 4; count of bases not matched to a gene: 6. The CDR3 DNA follows: TGTGCCAGCAGTAAAACAGGGGGAGGCACTGAAGCTTTCTTT. This translates into CASSKTGGGTEAFF.

This clonotype was recorded at least ten times. V is TRBV5-1 and J is TRBJ2-7; the match to TRBD2 covers 7 bases. Trimming took 2 bases from V and 5 from J; bases not matched to a gene: 10. CDR1 and CDR2 from the germline V gene are SGHRS and YFSETQ. This CDR3 is built from 15 residues. CDR3 sequence (DNA): TGCGCCAGCAGCTTATTCGCGGGAGCTCGGGACGAGCAGTACTTC. It is translated as CASSLFAGARDEQYF.

The rearrangement uses TRBV5-1 and TRBJ1-1; no reliable D call. CDR1 is SGHRS, CDR2 YFSETQ, per germline. V gave up 4 bases and J gave up 3 bases, with 10 bases separating them. The CDR3 is made up of 13 amino acids. In DNA, the CDR3 is TGCGCCAGCAGCCTACCCGGGGACACTGAAGCTTTCTTT. Translating gives CASSLPGDTEAFF.

V usage is TRBV6-6 and J usage is TRBJ2-3; the D gene is possibly TRBD1 (6 bases). Germline CDR1 MNHNY, CDR2 SVGAGI (reference sequence). The CDR3 is 14 amino acids. V was clipped by 6 bases and J by 9 bases, with 19 bases between them. The CDR3 DNA reads TGTGCCAGCAGCCGACCAGGGCCCACAGGGACGCAGTATTTT. Protein product: CASSRPGPTGTQYF.

The chain combines TRBV4-3 with TRBJ1-4; TRBD1 agrees at 9 bases. In germline, CDR1 is LGHNA, CDR2 YSLEER. J lost 8 bases, V lost 0 bases, and 7 bases had no gene match. This CDR3 spans 16 amino acids. The CDR3 sequence: CASSQDRGTGNEKLFF. The CDR3 DNA sequence: TGCGCCAGCAGCCAAGATCGAGGGACAGGGAACGAAAAACTGTTTTTT.

This clonotype has a handful of counts. The rearrangement links TRBV7-3 to TRBJ1-1, with 8 positions matching TRBD1. Per the germline V gene, CDR1 is SGHTA and CDR2 is FQGTGA. The CDR3 has 14 residues. J lost 4 bases, V lost 5 bases, and 6 bases had no gene match. The chain's CDR3 is CASSEGQVGTEAFF. In DNA form, the CDR3 reads TGTGCCAGCAGCGAGGGACAGGTCGGCACTGAAGCTTTCTTT. Filled out from reference TRBV7-3 and TRBJ1-1, the complete variable domain reads GAGVSQTPSNKVTEKGKYVELRCDPISGHTALYWYRQSLGQGPEFLIYFQGTGAADDSGLPNDRFFAVRPEGSVSTLKIQRTERGDSAVYLCASSEGQVGTEAFFGQGTRLTVV.

The gene calls are TRBV20-1 and TRBJ2-7; unclear D gene. V lost 6 bases to trimming and J lost 2 bases, with 11 bases between them. The CDR3 sequence is 12 residues long. CDR1 DFQATT and CDR2 SNEGSKA come from the germline V gene (reference sequence). The CDR3 region is CSADSGTYEQYF. The DNA of the CDR3 is TGCAGTGCCGACTCGGGTACCTACGAGCAGTACTTC.

J is TRBJ2-7 and V is TRBV7-9; 7 nucleotides agree with TRBD1. V lost 7 bases to trimming and J lost 3 bases; unmatched junction nucleotides: 9. The CDR3 consists of 14 residues. CDR1 and CDR2 (germline): SEHNR, FQNEAQ (reference sequence). The CDR3 region is CASMHRGAVYEQYF. CDR3 DNA sequence: TGTGCCAGCATGCACAGGGGAGCGGTCTACGAGCAGTACTTC.

The chain carries TRBV6-5 and TRBJ1-2, with no clear D. This CDR3 region has 15 residues. The V end lost 2 bases, the J end lost 0 bases, and 10 bases lay between the germline ends. Per germline, CDR1 MNHEY and CDR2 SVGAGI. In DNA, the CDR3 is TGTGCCAGCAGTTACCAAGGCAGGACTAACTATGGCTACACCTTC. Translating gives CASSYQGRTNYGYTF.

The chain couples TRBV5-6 to TRBJ1-5, with D perhaps TRBD1 (5 bases). The CDR3 runs to 15 residues. V dropped 1 base and J dropped 3 bases, with 11 bases sitting between them. Looked up from germline, CDR1 is SGHDT and CDR2 is YYEEEE. The CDR3 loop reads CASSLWTRFNQPQHF. CDR3 in DNA: TGTGCCAGCAGCTTGTGGACACGCTTCAATCAGCCCCAGCATTTT.

The chain uses TRBV5-1 and TRBJ2-7; perhaps TRBD1 as D (5 bases). Per germline, CDR1 SGHRS and CDR2 YFSETQ. V was clipped by 0 bases and J by 7 bases, with 14 bases between them. The CDR3 consists of 14 residues. This CDR3 is CASSLGHQGAEQYF. CDR3 DNA sequence: TGCGCCAGCAGCTTGGGTCATCAAGGGGCGGAGCAGTACTTC.

In its sample, this clonotype was seen a few times. The chain recombines TRBV20-1 with TRBJ2-7; D call uncertain. V was clipped by 6 bases and J by 3 bases, with 9 bases between them. The CDR3 sequence is 11 residues long. Germline V gene lookup returns CDR1 DFQATT and CDR2 SNEGSKA (reference sequence). For the CDR3, the DNA is TGCAGTGCACAGAGAGGCTACGAGCAGTACTTC. This translates into CSAQRGYEQYF.